The 30 T cell receptor beta chains below come from one sample, sequenced in a study of OX40 agonist ivuxolimab in advanced cancers. Libraries were prepared by immunoSEQ multiplex PCR; TCRdb keeps only in-frame clonotypes and omits some of them. The sample yields about 90,000 clones, 85% to 90% seen once. The sample consisted of CD4+ or CD8+ T cells sorted from blood, taken in a trial of the OX40 agonist ivuxolimab. The receptor source for this set is an adult with an advanced solid tumor such as melanoma, head and neck, liver or kidney cancer.

The V call is TRBV19, the J call TRBJ1-2; no firm D call. Trimming pared 3 bases from V and 1 base from J, leaving 18 bases between. Germline V lookup: CDR1 LNHDA, CDR2 SQIVND (reference sequence). This CDR3 contains 17 residues. The CDR3 loop reads CASSIQISRHVNYGYTF. The CDR3 nucleotides are TGTGCCAGTAGTATTCAAATAAGTCGCCACGTTAACTATGGCTACACCTTC.

The gene calls are TRBV9 and TRBJ2-3, with D unclear. Germline V lookup: CDR1 SGDLS, CDR2 YYNGEE. The V end was cut by 3 bases, the J end by 2 bases, with 13 bases between. The CDR3 covers 15 residues. The CDR3 DNA follows: TGTGCCAGCAGCGAGAATATCCATCCCACAGATACGCAGTATTTT. It translates to CASSENIHPTDTQYF.

The chain links TRBV6-1 to TRBJ2-7; weak D call: TRBD1 (6 bases). Trimming shortened V by 7 bases and J by 3 bases, and 19 bases separated the two germline ends. CDR3 length: 15 residues. Germline V gives CDR1 MNHNS, CDR2 SASEGT. CDR3 nucleotides: TGTGCCAGCACCAATAGACAGGCCGGCCACTACGAGCAGTACTTC. It is translated as CASTNRQAGHYEQYF.

Only one count was recorded for this clone. One end of the junction varies from germline; a read error may be responsible. Additional DNA sequences in this sample encode the identical CDR3. The V call is TRBV30, the J call TRBJ1-5; 8 bases fit TRBD1. The CDR3 sequence is 15 residues long. Germline CDR1 is GTSNPN and CDR2 is SVGIG (reference sequence). The DNA for the CDR3 is TGTGCCTGGAGTGGCGACAGGGGAAGCAATCAACCCCAGCATTTT. Its translation: CAWSGDRGSNQPQHF.

The chain joins TRBV30 to TRBJ1-5; TRBD1 is a possible D gene (6 bases). The CDR3 loop spans 14 amino acids. Per the germline V gene, CDR1 is GTSNPN and CDR2 is SVGIG (reference sequence). V lost 2 bases and J lost 6, with 14 bases in between. CDR3 nucleotide sequence: TGTGCCTGGAGTTTTACTGGGGGCCGTCAGCCCCAGCATTTT. Translating gives CAWSFTGGRQPQHF.

The chain uses TRBV30 and TRBJ2-4, with D perhaps being TRBD1 or TRBD2 (6 bases each). CDR1 and CDR2 (germline): GTSNPN, SVGIG (reference sequence). CDR3 size: 18 residues. Trimming left V 2 bases short and J 0 bases short, with 20 bases between. CDR3 nucleotide sequence: TGTGCCTGGAGTCCTCGGGTCGGGGGCGAGAGAGCCAAAAACATTCAGTACTTC. It yields the protein CAWSPRVGGERAKNIQYF.

This chain joins TRBV28 and TRBJ1-6; D gene uncertain. Germline CDR1 and CDR2: MDHEN and SYDVKM. The CDR3 is 13 amino acids. Trimming shortened V by 1 base and J by 7 bases, and 5 bases separated the two germline ends. The CDR3 DNA sequence: TGTGCCAGCAGTTTATTGGGGAATTCACCCCTCCACTTT. Its protein is CASSLLGNSPLHF.

The V and J genes are TRBV7-2 and TRBJ2-7; D could derive from TRBD1 or TRBD2 (5 bases each). This CDR3 is 14 amino acids long. V lost 0 bases and J lost 3, with 9 bases in between. Germline V CDR1 and CDR2: SGHTA, FQGNSA. The CDR3 nucleotides are TGTGCCAGCAGCTTAGCCGGGACCGGCTACGAGCAGTACTTC. It yields the protein CASSLAGTGYEQYF.

With regard to this clone: Mismatch with germline at one junction end may stem from a read error. The chain's CDR3 is CASSEADPGGNSPLHF. The CDR3 DNA sequence: TGTGCCAGCAGCGAAGCGGATCCCGGGGGGAATTCACCCCTCCACTTT. The V gene is TRBV6-1, the J gene TRBJ1-6; D is perhaps TRBD1 (5 bases). CDR1 MNHNS and CDR2 SASEGT come from the germline V gene. CDR3 size: 16 residues.

The chain couples TRBV29-1 to TRBJ2-5; no reliable D call. The CDR3 is 14 residues long. Per the germline V gene, CDR1 is SQVTM and CDR2 is ANQGSEA. V lost 8 bases and J 0 bases, leaving 16 bases between the germline ends. DNA for the CDR3: TGCAGCCACGCGCAGGCAGCGTACCAAGAGACCCAGTACTTC. Its translation is CSHAQAAYQETQYF.

This chain joins TRBV29-1 and TRBJ2-5; possible D gene TRBD1, 6 bases. Per the germline V gene, CDR1 is SQVTM and CDR2 is ANQGSEA. The CDR3 consists of 13 residues. Trimming pared 3 bases from V and 5 bases from J, leaving 13 bases between. For the CDR3, the DNA is TGCAGCGTTGACAGGGGAATTGTGGAGACCCAGTACTTC. Translation gives CSVDRGIVETQYF.

On this clone itself: This specimen includes other DNA sequences encoding the same CDR3. The V call is TRBV5-1, the J call TRBJ2-2; no firm D call. Trimming took 0 bases from V and 5 from J, leaving 8 bases between them. Germline CDR1 and CDR2: SGHRS and YFSETQ. The CDR3 totals 14 residues. The CDR3 spells CASSLDRPTGELFF. The CDR3 nucleotides read TGCGCCAGCAGCTTGGATCGCCCTACCGGGGAGCTGTTTTTT.

The V call is TRBV4-2, the J call TRBJ1-5; TRBD1 matches 8 bases. Germline trimming cut 1 base from V and 1 base from J; bases unmatched to any gene: 9. This CDR3 comprises 18 residues. The germline gives CDR1 LGHNA, CDR2 YNFKEQ. This CDR3 is CASSQATGEGTSNQPQHF. DNA of the CDR3: TGTGCCAGCAGCCAAGCGACAGGGGAGGGTACGAGCAATCAGCCCCAGCATTTT.

The CDR3 protein is CASSGGTGSYEQYF. The CDR3 region has the DNA TGTGCCAGCAGTGGGGGAACTGGATCCTACGAGCAGTACTTC. This chain links TRBV6-1 with TRBJ2-7; D remains ambiguous. The germline gives CDR1 MNHNS, CDR2 SASEGT. V was clipped by 4 bases and J by 1 base, with 11 bases between them. This CDR3 comprises 14 residues.

CDR3 bases: TGTGCCACGAAGGGAGGAGTCAATCAGCCCCAGCATTTT. Translated: CATKGGVNQPQHF. The V gene is TRBV10-3, the J gene TRBJ1-5; D ambiguous. Germline V gives CDR1 ENHRY, CDR2 SYGVKD. CDR3 length: 13 residues. V lost 10 bases to trimming and J lost 3 bases, with 13 bases between them.

The chain is built from TRBV27 and TRBJ1-1; D is ambiguous. V lost 1 base and J lost 5, with 14 bases in between. This CDR3 is built from 15 residues. CDR1 MNHEY and CDR2 SMNVEV come from the germline V gene (reference sequence). The CDR3 loop reads CASSLLASRGTEAFF. Written as DNA, the CDR3 is TGTGCCAGCAGTTTATTAGCGAGCCGAGGGACTGAAGCTTTCTTT.

The chain uses TRBV11-2 and TRBJ2-5; 7 bases align to TRBD1. This CDR3 spans 14 amino acids. Trimming took 5 bases from V and 5 from J; bases not matched to a gene: 8. Per germline, CDR1 SGHAT and CDR2 FQNNGV. The CDR3 here is CASSMTGILETQYF. The CDR3 coding sequence is TGTGCCAGCAGCATGACAGGGATTCTTGAGACCCAGTACTTC.

The chain carries TRBV30 and TRBJ2-1; TRBD2 agrees at 7 bases. This CDR3 has 13 residues. After removal of 7 bases from V and 5 bases from J, the junction contained 8 bases not matched to a gene. Germline V lookup: CDR1 GTSNPN, CDR2 SVGIG (reference sequence). The CDR3 is CAFDPGGNNEQFF. In DNA form, the CDR3 reads TGTGCCTTCGACCCGGGAGGAAACAATGAGCAGTTCTTC.

V and J are TRBV6-5 and TRBJ2-1; TRBD1 is a possible D gene (5 bases). V lost 4 bases, J lost 9 bases, and 16 bases lay in between. This CDR3 has 14 residues. Germline-derived CDR1 and CDR2 are MNHEY and SVGAGI. The CDR3 here is CASSSITRGREQFF. The CDR3 DNA reads as TGTGCCAGCAGTTCTATCACAAGGGGTCGTGAGCAGTTCTTC.

The rearrangement uses TRBV2 and TRBJ2-7; TRBD2 matches 9 bases. The CDR3 contains 16 residues. The germline V gene has CDR1 SNHLY and CDR2 FYNNEI. The J segment lost 7 bases and the V segment lost 2 bases, leaving 12 bases of the junction unmatched. CDR3 sequence: CASSETSGRPMGEQYF. The CDR3 DNA follows: TGTGCCAGCAGTGAAACGAGCGGGAGGCCGATGGGTGAGCAGTACTTC. Variable domain in full (rest from reference TRBV2 and TRBJ2-7): EPEVTQTPSHQVTQMGQEVILRCVPISNHLYFYWYRQILGQKVEFLVSFYNNEISEKSEIFDDQFSVERPDGSNFTLKIRSTKLEDSAMYFCASSETSGRPMGEQYFGPGTRLTVT.

The chain carries TRBV7-9 and TRBJ2-7, with TRBD1 as a possible D gene (6 bases). The germline V gene encodes CDR1 SEHNR and CDR2 FQNEAQ (reference sequence). The CDR3 runs 15 residues. The ends were cut back, 5 bases at V and 6 bases at J, with 20 bases in the middle. As DNA, the CDR3 is TGTGCCAGCAGCGTAGGAGCCGGTTCGACAGGCGAGCAGTACTTC. This sequence encodes CASSVGAGSTGEQYF. The complete variable domain, with remaining parts taken from reference TRBV7-9 and TRBJ2-7, reads DTGVSQNPRHKITKRGQNVTFRCDPISEHNRLYWYRQTLGQGPEFLTYFQNEAQLEKSRLLSDRFSAERPKGSFSTLEIQRTEQGDSAMYLCASSVGAGSTGEQYFGPGTRLTVT.

The rearrangement uses TRBV6-1 and TRBJ2-3; tentatively, D is TRBD2 (6 bases). The V end was cut by 1 base, the J end by 5 bases, with 13 bases between. The CDR3 extends over 15 amino acids. Germline V gene lookup returns CDR1 MNHNS and CDR2 SASEGT. DNA for the CDR3: TGTGCCAGCAGTGAAGGCTGGAGGGGTCGAGATACGCAGTATTTT. This gives the protein CASSEGWRGRDTQYF.

The rearrangement links TRBV30 to TRBJ2-3, with TRBD2 as a possible D gene (5 bases). CDR3 length: 12 residues. Germline CDR1 GTSNPN, CDR2 SVGIG (reference sequence). Trimming pared 0 bases from V and 13 bases from J, leaving 14 bases between. CDR3 loop: CAWSVLDGKEYF. CDR3 coding DNA: TGTGCCTGGAGTGTTTTGGACGGGAAGGAGTATTTT. Based on the CDR3 plus reference TRBV30 and TRBJ2-3, the full variable domain is SQTIHQWPATLVQPVGSPLSLECTVEGTSNPNLYWYRQAAGRGLQLLFYSVGIGQISSEVPQNLSASRPQDRQFILSSKKLLLSDSGFYLCAWSVLDGKEYFGPGTRLTVL.

The chain employs TRBV27 and TRBJ1-1; no clear D. CDR1 and CDR2 from the germline V gene are MNHEY and SMNVEV (reference sequence). Trimming took off 8 bases at V and 1 base at J, with 11 bases between the two ends. The CDR3 is 13 amino acids. The CDR3 spells CASGWTGNTEAFF. CDR3 DNA sequence: TGTGCCAGCGGTTGGACGGGGAACACTGAAGCTTTCTTT.

The V gene is TRBV11-2, the J gene TRBJ2-2; D unclear. Trimming removed 5 bases at V and 2 bases at J, with 6 bases between. Looked up from germline, CDR1 is SGHAT and CDR2 is FQNNGV. CDR3 length: 13 amino acids. In DNA form, the CDR3 reads TGTGCCAGCAGCCCTACTAACACCGGGGAGCTGTTTTTT. It is translated as CASSPTNTGELFF.

This CDR3 reads CASSFSYTGELFF. The CDR3 DNA is TGTGCCAGCAGCTTTTCTTACACCGGGGAGCTGTTTTTT. This chain links TRBV7-2 with TRBJ2-2; no firm D call. Trimming took 3 bases from V and 3 from J, leaving 5 bases between them. Germline V gene data show CDR1 as SGHTA and CDR2 as FQGNSA. The CDR3 extends over 13 amino acids.

V and J are TRBV19 and TRBJ1-6; TRBD1 might be the D (6 bases). Germline CDR1 is LNHDA and CDR2 is SQIVND (reference sequence). V was pared by 0 bases and J by 7 bases, with 16 bases between. This CDR3 spans 17 amino acids. CDR3 protein: CASSIDSSTGRNSPLHF. CDR3 DNA: TGTGCCAGTAGTATAGACTCCTCGACAGGACGGAATTCACCCCTCCACTTT.

This clone was seen more than once but under ten times. The chain joins TRBV2 to TRBJ1-5; tentative D call: TRBD1 (6 bases). This CDR3 has 15 amino acids. Germline CDR1 SNHLY, CDR2 FYNNEI. V was cut by 3 bases and J by 4 bases, with 13 bases left in between. The CDR3 DNA follows: TGTGCCAGCAGTGATACAGGGTTGGGGAATCAGCCCCAGCATTTT. Its protein product is CASSDTGLGNQPQHF.

The V call is TRBV30, the J call TRBJ2-3; TRBD1 is a possible D gene (6 bases). V dropped 2 bases and J dropped 3 bases, with 6 bases sitting between them. CDR3 length equals 12 residues. The V gene's germline CDR1 is GTSNPN and CDR2 SVGIG (reference sequence). The chain's CDR3 is CAWSRGTDTQYF. DNA for the CDR3: TGTGCCTGGAGTAGGGGGACAGATACGCAGTATTTT. Drawing the rest from reference TRBV30 and TRBJ2-3, the complete variable domain is SQTIHQWPATLVQPVGSPLSLECTVEGTSNPNLYWYRQAAGRGLQLLFYSVGIGQISSEVPQNLSASRPQDRQFILSSKKLLLSDSGFYLCAWSRGTDTQYFGPGTRLTVL.

The chain uses TRBV28 and TRBJ1-2; no definite D call. Trimming removed 3 bases at V and 7 bases at J, with 6 bases between. The CDR3 spans 11 residues. Germline CDR1 is MDHEN and CDR2 is SYDVKM. This CDR3 reads CASSFSSGYTF. Written as DNA, the CDR3 is TGTGCCAGCAGTTTCAGCAGTGGCTACACCTTC.